Below are 5 T cell receptor beta chains sequenced from a single sample in a study of cytomegalovirus exposure and HLA in healthy donors. This PCR relied on a set of 60 Vbeta primers and 13 Jbeta primers. Profiling relied on immunoSEQ multiplex PCR, and the TCRdb table lists in-frame clones only, not all of them. Of 100,000 to 150,000 clones listed, 80% are singletons. The sample was PBMCs. These receptors all come from a man aged 25-45 years in good health and CMV-seronegative.

About this clone: The sample contains more than one DNA sequence encoding this CDR3. The chain employs TRBV5-8 and TRBJ2-1, with 14 bases aligning to TRBD2. The CDR3 length is 15 residues. Germline assignment: CDR1 SGHTS and CDR2 YDEGEE. The V gene end was trimmed by 3 bases and the J gene end by 7 bases; junction bases not matched to a gene: 3. CDR3 sequence: CASSYGTSGGNEQFF. CDR3 DNA: TGTGCCAGCAGCTATGGGACTAGCGGGGGAAATGAGCAGTTCTTC.

The rearrangement uses TRBV27 and TRBJ2-7; a weak D match, TRBD1 (5 bases). This CDR3 has 14 residues. Germline values: CDR1 MNHEY, CDR2 SMNVEV (reference sequence). The V and J ends lost 0 bases and 0 bases respectively, with 6 bases between them. DNA of the CDR3: TGTGCCAGCAGTTTATCTCAGGGCTCCTACGAGCAGTACTTC. It yields the protein CASSLSQGSYEQYF.

This clone was recorded a few times. The chain combines TRBV6-4 with TRBJ1-5; D is perhaps TRBD1 (6 bases). CDR3 length: 15 amino acids. Germline CDR1 reads MRHNA; CDR2 reads SNTAGT. V lost 1 base, J lost 2 bases, and 9 bases lay in between. For the CDR3, the DNA is TGTGCCAGCAGTGACTACAGGGTTGGCAATCAGCCCCAGCATTTT. It specifies CASSDYRVGNQPQHF.

The chain has TRBV15 and TRBJ1-2; weak D call: TRBD1 (5 bases). Per germline, CDR1 LNHNV and CDR2 YYDKDF (reference sequence). The CDR3 loop spans 16 amino acids. V shed 4 bases and J shed 0 bases, with 15 bases lying between them. CDR3 amino acids: CATSKTGQETNYGYTF. The CDR3 bases are TGTGCCACCAGCAAAACTGGACAAGAGACTAACTATGGCTACACCTTC.

The gene calls are TRBV11-2 and TRBJ2-1; TRBD2 aligns across 11 bases. The CDR3 runs 16 residues. The germline gives CDR1 SGHAT, CDR2 FQNNGV. Unmatched junction bases numbered 6, after V lost 5 bases and J lost 3 bases. CDR3 nucleotide sequence: TGTGCCAGCAGCCCGCTGACTAGCGGGGTCTACAATGAGCAGTTCTTC. This translates into CASSPLTSGVYNEQFF.